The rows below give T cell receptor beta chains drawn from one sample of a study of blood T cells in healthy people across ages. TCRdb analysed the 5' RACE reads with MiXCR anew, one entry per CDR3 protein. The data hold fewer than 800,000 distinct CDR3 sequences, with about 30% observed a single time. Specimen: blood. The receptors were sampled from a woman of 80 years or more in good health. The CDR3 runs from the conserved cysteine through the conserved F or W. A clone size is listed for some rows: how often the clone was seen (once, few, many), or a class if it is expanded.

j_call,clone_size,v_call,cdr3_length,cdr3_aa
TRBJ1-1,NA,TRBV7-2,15,CASPGRGRGSTEAFF
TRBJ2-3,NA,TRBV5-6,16,CASSLYMAGGTDTQYF
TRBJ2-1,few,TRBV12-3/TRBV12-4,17,CASSLFPGTSGKNEQFF
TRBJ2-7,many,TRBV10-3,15,CAISETGLLVYEQYF
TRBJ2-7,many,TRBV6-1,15,CASSEGLGGTYEQYF
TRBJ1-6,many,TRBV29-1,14,CSVRSTGGNSPLHF
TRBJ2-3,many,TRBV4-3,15,CASRRTGGVSDTQYF
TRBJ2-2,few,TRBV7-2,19,CASSYLTSGGVVRTGELFF
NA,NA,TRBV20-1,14,CSASGSDTYYEQYF
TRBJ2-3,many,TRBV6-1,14,CASSPGTSGNTQYF
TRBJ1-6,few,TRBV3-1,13,CASSPEYNSPLHF
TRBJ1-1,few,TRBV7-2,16,CASSFAGTISNTEAFF
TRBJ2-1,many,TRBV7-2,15,CASSLAGGPGDEQFF
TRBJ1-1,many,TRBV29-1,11,CSVAVSAEAFF
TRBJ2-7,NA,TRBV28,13,CASSLWITYEQYF
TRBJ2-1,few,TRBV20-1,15,CSAGGSTDSYNEQFF
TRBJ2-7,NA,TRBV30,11,CAWSEEYEQYF
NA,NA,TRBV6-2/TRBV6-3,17,CANSYGVSAGYYNEQYF
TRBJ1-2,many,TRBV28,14,CASSFGQGRYGYTF
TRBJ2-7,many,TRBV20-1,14,CSAREGGIAYEQYF
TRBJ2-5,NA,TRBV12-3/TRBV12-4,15,CVSSFHRTEGETQYF
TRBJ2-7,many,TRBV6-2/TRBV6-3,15,CASSPFSGGLYEQYF
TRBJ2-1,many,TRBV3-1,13,CASSYRQGHEQFF
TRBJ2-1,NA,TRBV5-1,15,CASSPGLAGSNEQFF
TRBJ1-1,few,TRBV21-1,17,CASSKRRPNTGNTEAFF
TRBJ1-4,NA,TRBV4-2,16,CAGSLAPRGGSEKLFF
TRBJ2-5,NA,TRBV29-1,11,CSGNVWETQYF
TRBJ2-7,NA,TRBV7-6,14,CASSLEEGSYEQYF
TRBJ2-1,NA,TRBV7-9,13,CASSPKGPEEQFF
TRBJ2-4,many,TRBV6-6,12,CASSTGSNIQYF
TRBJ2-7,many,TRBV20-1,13,CSARERRVGEQYF
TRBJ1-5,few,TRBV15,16,CATSREGDRGNQPQHF
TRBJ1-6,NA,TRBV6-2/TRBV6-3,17,CASRKILPGTGYSPPHF
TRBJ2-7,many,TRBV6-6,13,CASSTQPGYEQYF
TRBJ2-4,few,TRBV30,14,CAWSRGFDKNIQYF
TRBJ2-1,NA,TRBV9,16,CASGGTGTGGFDEQFF
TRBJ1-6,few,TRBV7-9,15,CASSSQGAGNSPLHF
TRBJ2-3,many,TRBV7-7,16,CASSPGVGQGRGTQYF
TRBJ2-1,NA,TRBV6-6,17,CASSYGAGSSSYNEQFF
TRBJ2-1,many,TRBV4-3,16,CASSQDGPSSYNEQFF
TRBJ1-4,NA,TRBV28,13,CASRSDSGGKLFF
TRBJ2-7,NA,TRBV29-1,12,CSVKLSSYEQYF
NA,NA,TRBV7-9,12,CASSRLFYEQYF
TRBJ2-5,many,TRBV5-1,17,CASSLLLSGGSQETQYF
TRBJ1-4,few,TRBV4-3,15,CASSQTGTGQEKRFF
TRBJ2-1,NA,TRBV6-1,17,CASSEGGGQEANNEQFF
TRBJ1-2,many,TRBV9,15,CASSVAGQGNYGYTF
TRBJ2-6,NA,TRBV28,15,CASSSYPIGANVLTF
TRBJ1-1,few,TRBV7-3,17,CASSSGLTGRLNTEAFF
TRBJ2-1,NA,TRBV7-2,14,CASSPRQGSGEQFF
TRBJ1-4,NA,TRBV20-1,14,CSARRGGPGEKLFF
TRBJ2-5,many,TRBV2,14,CASKADPGQETQYF
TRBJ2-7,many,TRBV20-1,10,CSASMGEQYF
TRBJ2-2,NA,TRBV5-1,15,CASSGNTPNTGELFF
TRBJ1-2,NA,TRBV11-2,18,CASSTPPRQISFVDGYTF